This T cell receptor beta chain emerged from a study of response to subunit inactivated influenza vaccine. TCRdb redid the calling of the RT-PCR reads with MiXCR, one entry per CDR3 protein. The repertoire includes under 200,000 distinct CDR3 sequences, about 10% of them detected once, and under 40% sits in the top ten. This clonotype was seen ten or more times. Its target is not known. The germline gives CDR1 PRHDT, CDR2 FYEKMQ (reference sequence). CDR3 length equals 16 residues. Trimming cost V 3 bases and J 0 bases; bases outside gene matches: 2. Study-wide findings and caveats: With each seasonal influenza vaccination, the authors suggested, few new T cells are recruited.

This receptor was obtained from a man between 50 and 69 years old who received an inactivated influenza vaccine. The chain recombines TRBV13 with TRBJ2-7; 13 bases map to TRBD2. Material: CD8+ T cells sorted from PBMCs, obtained around 2 years after vaccination. CDR3 residues: CASSFGLAGASYEQYF. The CDR3 nucleotides read TGTGCCAGCAGCTTTGGACTAGCGGGAGCCTCCTACGAGCAGTACTTC.